This T cell receptor (beta chain) stems from a study of blood T cell repertoires in COVID-19. This clone was seen once. The protocol was immunoSEQ multiplex PCR, while the TCRdb copy is restricted to in-frame clones and leaves out a portion. The data show about 130,000 clones, approximately 83% seen once. The CDR3 spans 14 residues. V shed 2 bases, J shed 5 bases, and the junction held 1 base outside the gene matches. The germline V gene encodes CDR1 SEHNR and CDR2 FQNEAQ (reference sequence). This receptor was identified in a man between 60 and 70 years old with acute or convalescent COVID-19. Sequenced input: peripheral blood. The gene calls are TRBV7-9 and TRBJ2-5; TRBD2 agrees at 11 bases. CDR3 sequence reads: CASSLLAGGETQYF. For the CDR3, the DNA is TGTGCCAGCAGCTTACTAGCGGGAGGTGAGACCCAGTACTTC.